Sequencing of this T cell receptor beta chain was carried out in a study of a mutant IDH1 vaccine in newly diagnosed glioma. This clone was seen once. Its antigen is not known. CDR3 length: 14 residues. Losses at the gene ends were 5 bases for V and 8 bases for J; bases not matched to a gene: 3. Germline CDR1 SGHRS, CDR2 YFSETQ. The time point was: week 35, safety follow-up. A single vaccine dose contained 300 ug of mutant IDH1 20-mer peptide, and topical imiquimod was used with it. New WHO grade 3 or 4 astrocytomas that were IDH1-mutant and ATRX-lost had been found in donors. Measured with immunoSEQ multiplex PCR; TCRdb has only the in-frame clones, and not every one. Of 40,000 to 60,000 clones listed, 70% to 85% were seen once; the top ten hold 6% to 8%.

The specimen comprised PBMCs, sampled from a glioma patient whose treatment included an IDH1 peptide vaccine. The TCR was taken from a man aged 40-49 years with glioma. The chain has TRBV5-1 and TRBJ2-1; 14 nucleotides agree with TRBD2. The CDR3 nucleotides are TGCGCCAGCAGGACTAGCGGGGGGGTTGATGAGCAGTTCTTC. Translated, it gives CASRTSGGVDEQFF.